This TCR beta chain was sequenced during a study of beta chain features in type 1 diabetes. Study-level results: A possible short-template PCR bias applies equally to patients and controls.

This clone was seen a handful of times. Its cognate antigen is unknown. Germline CDR1 reads SNHLY; CDR2 reads FYNNEI. CDR3 length: 12 residues. V shed 8 bases and J shed 5 bases, with 12 bases lying between them. The entirety of the isolated RNA underwent reverse transcription, so expressed TCRB transcripts were sequenced. Method: immunoSEQ multiplex PCR; TCRdb's copy keeps in-frame clones and lacks some. The sample includes roughly 330,000 clones, roughly 11% of them seen just once. The TCR comes from a woman younger than 45 in good health. The chain has TRBV2 and TRBJ2-5; maybe TRBD1 (5 bases). The specimen sequenced was naive CD4+ T cells from blood. The CDR3: CASGGSGETQYF. CDR3 nucleotides: TGTGCCAGCGGCGGTTCAGGGGAGACCCAGTACTTC. The variable domain in full, completed from reference TRBV2 and TRBJ2-5, reads EPEVTQTPSHQVTQMGQEVILRCVPISNHLYFYWYRQILGQKVEFLVSFYNNEISEKSEIFDDQFSVERPDGSNFTLKIRSTKLEDSAMYFCASGGSGETQYFGPGTRLLVL.